The 12 T cell receptor beta chains given below trace back to one sample, sequenced in a study of response to subunit inactivated influenza vaccine. One entry per CDR3 protein, called by TCRdb with MiXCR from the RT-PCR reads. This table has approximately 250,000 distinct CDR3 sequences, 12% appearing once. The sequencing used non-naive T cells sorted from PBMCs, collected approximately 15 days before vaccination. These receptors came from a man in his fifties who received an inactivated influenza vaccine.

The V gene is TRBV6-2 or TRBV6-3, the J gene TRBJ2-2; TRBD1 matches 9 bases. CDR3 size: 14 residues. After removal of 6 bases from V and 6 bases from J, the junction contained 5 bases not matched to a gene. CDR1 is MNHEY, CDR2 SVGEGT, per germline. The CDR3 protein is CASRRGTGPGELFF. The CDR3 coding sequence is TGTGCCAGCAGACGAGGGACAGGGCCCGGGGAGCTGTTTTTT.

This clonotype appeared many times. The J gene is TRBJ2-1, the V gene TRBV29-1, with 8 bases matching TRBD2. The CDR3 loop spans 15 amino acids. Germline CDR1 reads SQVTM; CDR2 reads ANQGSEA. Losses at the gene ends were 4 bases for V and 9 bases for J; bases not matched to a gene: 14. CDR3 in amino acids: CSVVLLPGGRGEQFF. As DNA, the CDR3 is TGCAGCGTTGTTTTACTCCCGGGGGGGCGAGGTGAGCAGTTCTTC.

This clonotype came up many times. This chain links TRBV14 with TRBJ2-1, with 7 bases that match TRBD1. The CDR3 runs to 19 residues. Trimming cost V 2 bases and J 0 bases; bases outside gene matches: 13. Germline lookup yields CDR1 SGHDN and CDR2 FVKESK. The CDR3 bases are TGTGCCAGCAGCCAAAAAGGCCCCCCGGGACAGCGCTCCTACAATGAGCAGTTCTTC. It yields the protein CASSQKGPPGQRSYNEQFF.

In this sample, this clonotype turned up many times. The chain couples TRBV29-1 to TRBJ2-3; 7 positions agree with TRBD1. The CDR3 has 12 residues. With 6 bases clipped from V and 2 bases from J, the junction kept 2 bases outside the gene matches. Germline V gene lookup returns CDR1 SQVTM and CDR2 ANQGSEA. For the CDR3, the DNA is TGCAGCGTCAAGGGGGCCACAGATACGCAGTATTTT. Translated, it gives CSVKGATDTQYF.

As concerns this clonotype: One junction end disagrees with the germline gene, perhaps due to a read error. The chain carries TRBV7-7 and TRBJ2-7, with 11 bases aligning to TRBD2. The germline gives CDR1 SSHAT, CDR2 FNYEAQ (reference sequence). This CDR3 spans 18 amino acids. CDR3 residues: CASSLVGLAGLCFYEQYF. The CDR3 DNA reads as TGTGCTAGCAGCTTAGTCGGACTAGCGGGCCTATGTTTTTACGAGCAGTACTTC.

There are many counts of this clonotype. The rearrangement joins TRBV28 to TRBJ2-3; no firm D call. The germline V gene encodes CDR1 MDHEN and CDR2 SYDVKM. The V end lost 6 bases, the J end lost 6 bases, and 7 bases lay between the germline ends. CDR3 length equals 11 residues. The CDR3 DNA reads TGTGCCAGCAGGTCACCCGATACGCAGTATTTT. As protein: CASRSPDTQYF.

This clonotype appeared a few times. The rearrangement links TRBV4-1 to TRBJ2-6; D not certain. CDR3 size: 19 residues. Germline V gene sequence: CDR1 MGHRA, CDR2 YSYEKL. The ends were cut back, 3 bases at V and 1 base at J, with 19 bases in the middle. DNA for the CDR3: TGCGCCAGCAGCCAGTACGCCGGGTCCTTTTCTTCTGGGGCCAACGTCCTGACTTTC. Protein sequence: CASSQYAGSFSSGANVLTF.

The gene calls are TRBV7-2 and TRBJ1-5; 8 bases map to TRBD1. The trim removed 5 bases at V and 4 bases at J, leaving 4 bases unmatched. The germline gives CDR1 SGHTA, CDR2 FQGNSA. There are 14 residues in the CDR3. CDR3 sequence reads: CASSTGQGNQPQHF. The CDR3 region has the DNA TGTGCCAGCAGCACCGGACAGGGAAATCAGCCCCAGCATTTT.

This clonotype showed up just once. A much larger clone differs by one base, so this may be a read error. The chain is built from TRBV4-2 and TRBJ2-2, with 8 bases lining up with TRBD1. The CDR3 is made up of 18 amino acids. V trimming: 1 base; J trimming: 0 bases; junction bases outside the gene matches: 7. Germline CDR1 LGHNA, CDR2 YNFKEQ. The CDR3 here is CASSQVLRGLSNTGELFF. The CDR3 bases are TGTGCCAGCAGCCAAGTCCTCAGGGGGCTCTCGAACACCGGGGAGCTGTTTTTT.

This clonotype was observed a few times. The chain employs TRBV6-1 and TRBJ2-7; 7 bases fit TRBD2. In germline, CDR1 is MNHNS, CDR2 SASEGT. This CDR3 has 15 residues. The ends lost 5 bases at V and 5 bases at J; junction bases unmatched: 12. The CDR3 loop reads CASSPLGGSHHEQYF. The CDR3 region has the DNA TGTGCCAGCAGTCCTTTGGGCGGGAGCCACCACGAGCAGTACTTC.

The rearrangement joins TRBV18 to TRBJ1-1; 7 nucleotides align to TRBD1. Germline V lookup: CDR1 KGHSH, CDR2 LQKENI. The CDR3 length is 15 residues. The ends lost 6 bases at V and 5 bases at J; junction bases unmatched: 12. The DNA of the CDR3 is TGTGCCAGCTCCAACCAGGGGGGTGGGAAGACTGAAGCTTTCTTT. Protein: CASSNQGGGKTEAFF.

A few counts support this clonotype. The chain carries TRBV24-1 and TRBJ1-5; D may be TRBD1 (6 bases). CDR1 is KGHDR, CDR2 SFDVKD, per germline. This CDR3 is 15 amino acids long. Trimming cost V 4 bases and J 5 bases, with 14 bases left between them. The chain's CDR3 is CATSDLGTIDQPQHF. As DNA, the CDR3 is TGTGCCACCAGTGACTTAGGGACAATTGATCAGCCCCAGCATTTT.